This TCR beta chain was sequenced in a study of blood T cell repertoires in COVID-19. About the research overall: Acute and convalescent COVID-19 specimens originated in the United States, Italy and Spain. PBMCs, B-cell-depleted T cells, or T cells provided the cDNA or gDNA that made up the material.

In the original analysis: Counts of nucleated cells, estimated from reference gene primer amplification, were obtained. Here immunoSEQ multiplex PCR was the method, and the copy in TCRdb shows in-frame clones only, minus some. Clonal size and the V and J genes are those of that table, whereas D and trimming came from the DNA. The sample has over 250,000 clones; 88% are singletons. The germline V gene encodes CDR1 SGHVS and CDR2 FNYEAQ. Trimming left V 2 bases short and J 0 bases short, with 10 bases between. This CDR3 has 15 amino acids. The specimen sequenced was peripheral blood. V gene TRBV7-6 combines with J gene TRBJ1-1, with D unresolved. The TCR sequence derives from a woman in her twenties or thirties with acute or convalescent COVID-19. The CDR3 protein is CASSLYAGMNTEAFF. The CDR3, as DNA: TGTGCCAGCAGCTTATATGCGGGGATGAACACTGAAGCTTTCTTT.